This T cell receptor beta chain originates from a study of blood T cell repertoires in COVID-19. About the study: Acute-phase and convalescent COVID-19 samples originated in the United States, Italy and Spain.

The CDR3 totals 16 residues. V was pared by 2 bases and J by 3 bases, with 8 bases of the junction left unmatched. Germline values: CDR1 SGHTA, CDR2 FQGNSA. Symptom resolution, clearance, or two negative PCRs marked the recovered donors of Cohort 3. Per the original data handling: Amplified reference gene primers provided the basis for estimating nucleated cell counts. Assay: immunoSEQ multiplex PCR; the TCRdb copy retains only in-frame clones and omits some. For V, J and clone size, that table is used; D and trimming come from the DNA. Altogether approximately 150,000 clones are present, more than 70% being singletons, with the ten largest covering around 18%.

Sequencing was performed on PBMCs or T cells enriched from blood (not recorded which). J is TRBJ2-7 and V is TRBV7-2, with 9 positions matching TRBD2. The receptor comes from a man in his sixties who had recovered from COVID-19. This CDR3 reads CASSLTGTSPLYEQYF. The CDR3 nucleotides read TGTGCCAGCAGCTTAACCGGGACTAGCCCGCTCTACGAGCAGTACTTC.